Listed below are T cell receptor beta chains from one sample, sequenced in a study of primary melanoma T cells and metastatic recurrence. The table came from immunoSEQ multiplex PCR; TCRdb's copy has only in-frame clones and leaves some out. The data hold 500 or so clones, with 74% observed a single time. The sequenced material came from melanoma tumor tissue. These receptors came from a human donor with melanoma. CDR3s include the opening cysteine and the closing phenylalanine or tryptophan. The order of the fields is clone size, V gene, D gene, J gene, CDR3 DNA, CDR3 protein. The D gene is left open where the match is weak. Clone size, where shown, is once, few, many, or a class for clones that have expanded.

-	TRBV23-1	TRBD2	TRBJ2-5	TGCGCCAGCAGTCAACCTGGCGGGGGGGGAGAGACCCAGTACTTC	CASSQPGGGGETQYF
-	TRBV28	TRBD1	TRBJ1-1	TGTGCCAGCAGTTCGCGACAGGGTAAAGGGAGCACTGAAGCTTTCTTT	CASSSRQGKGSTEAFF
-	TRBV6-8	-	TRBJ2-5	TGTGCCAGCAGTTACGGCAGGGAAAGTTCTAGGACCCAGTACTTC	CASSYGRESSRTQYF
-	TRBV28	-	TRBJ2-6	TGTGCCAGCAGTACCACTTGCTTGACACAAAGTCGGGCCAACGTCCTGACTTTC	CASSTTCLTQSRANVLTF
-	TRBV19	TRBD1	TRBJ1-4	TGTGCCAGTAGCGGGACAGGCGGAGAAAAACTGTTTTTT	CASSGTGGEKLFF
few	TRBV18	-	TRBJ2-1	TGTGCCAGCTCACCGGGGCAGAGCTCCTACAATGAGCAGTTCTTC	CASSPGQSSYNEQFF
-	TRBV15	-	TRBJ2-7	TGTGCCACCAGCAGAGCGGCAGTGTCCTACGAGCAGTACTTC	CATSRAAVSYEQYF
-	TRBV6-8	-	TRBJ1-2	TGTGCCAGCAGTGAGGGCTCCCTGGGGGGCTACACCTTC	CASSEGSLGGYTF
-	TRBV2	TRBD1	TRBJ1-4	TGTGCCAGCGGCATCGGGACAGGGAGAAATGAAAAACTGTTTTTT	CASGIGTGRNEKLFF
large	TRBV11-3	-	TRBJ2-2	TGTGCCAGCAGCTTAACCAGGGGCGGCGGGGCGTTCACCGGGGAGCTGTTTTTT	CASSLTRGGGAFTGELFF
-	TRBV28	-	TRBJ2-3	TGTGCCAGCAGCCCAGATGTGGCAGGGAGGGGGTTAGAAGATACGCAGTATTTT	CASSPDVAGRGLEDTQYF
-	TRBV10-2	-	TRBJ1-2	TGCGCCAGCAGTGAGTCGTCGGCAAGCTATGGCTACACCTTC	CASSESSASYGYTF
-	TRBV14	-	TRBJ2-5	TGTGCCAGCAGCCAAGATCGATTGGGAAGCCAAGAGACCCAGTACTTC	CASSQDRLGSQETQYF
-	TRBV11-3	-	TRBJ2-1	TGTGCCAGCAGCCCGGCGGGGCTAGGGGTGAATGAGCAGTTCTTC	CASSPAGLGVNEQFF
-	TRBV6-8	TRBD2	TRBJ2-1	TGTGCCAGCAGTGACGGGGGGGGCTCCTACAATGAGCAGTTCTTC	CASSDGGGSYNEQFF
once	TRBV6-8	-	TRBJ2-7	TGTGCCAGCAGCTTCGACCTCCTAGCGCCCGACTACGAGCAGTACTTC	CASSFDLLAPDYEQYF
once	TRBV5-1	TRBD2	TRBJ2-2	TGCGCCAGCAGTGGTGGACTAGCGGGGAGGACCGGGGAGCTATTTTTT	CASSGGLAGRTGELFF
-	TRBV29-1	-	TRBJ2-1	TGCAGCGTTGAAGGGGGGAGAGGGATTAGGAATGAGCAGTTCTTC	CSVEGGRGIRNEQFF
-	TRBV30	-	TRBJ1-4	TGTGCCTGGAGTGAACAGTTTCTGGGGGGAAAACTGTTTTTT	CAWSEQFLGGKLFF
-	TRBV9	-	TRBJ1-4	TGTGCCAGCAGTTTGTCTCACAGTTCTGAAAAACTGTTTTTT	CASSLSHSSEKLFF
-	TRBV6-8	-	TRBJ2-5	TGTGCCACCACCCCTACCACCGCGGATAGCCTGAGGGGGACCCAGTACTTC	CATTPTTADSLRGTQYF
-	TRBV11-3	TRBD1	TRBJ1-2	TGTGCCAGCAGCAACCGGGACAGGGGTTTGTGGGGCTACACCTTC	CASSNRDRGLWGYTF
-	TRBV10-3	-	TRBJ2-7	TGTGCCAGCGTTCGGAAAAGGTCATGGCAGTACTTC	CASVRKRSWQYF
-	TRBV28	-	TRBJ2-7	TGTGCCAGCAGTCTAAACCGGGACACCTTATCCTACGAGCAGTACTTC	CASSLNRDTLSYEQYF
-	TRBV11-3	TRBD2	TRBJ2-2	TGTGCCAGCAGCCCGGGACTAGCGGGGGGCCTCGGGGAGCTGTTTTTT	CASSPGLAGGLGELFF
-	TRBV18	-	TRBJ2-6	TGTGCCAGCTCCCCAACTGGGGCCAACGTCCTGACTTTC	CASSPTGANVLTF
-	TRBV11-3	-	TRBJ2-3	TGTGCCAGCAGCTTGGTGGGGGCCACAGATACGCAGTATTTT	CASSLVGATDTQYF
-	TRBV2	TRBD2	TRBJ2-1	TGTGCCAGCAGTGAAGGGCTAGCGGGATACAATGAGCAGTTCTTC	CASSEGLAGYNEQFF
-	TRBV6-8	TRBD1	TRBJ2-2	TGTGCCATTGAGGACAGGGGGAACACCGGGGAGCTGTTTTTT	CAIEDRGNTGELFF
-	TRBV11-3	TRBD1	TRBJ2-7	TGTGCCAGCAGCTTGACGGGACAGGGCTTTTCCTCTACCGAGCAGTACTTC	CASSLTGQGFSSTEQYF
hyperexpanded	TRBV28	-	TRBJ2-7	TGTGCCAGCAGTAGCTTAAGCTACGAGCAGTACTTC	CASSSLSYEQYF
-	TRBV29-1	-	TRBJ2-3	TGCAGCGTGATAGGGACAGCTCAGCGGGGCACAGATACGCAGTATTTT	CSVIGTAQRGTDTQYF
few	TRBV6-8	-	TRBJ1-4	TGTGCCAGCAGGCCTCAGGCGCGTGAAAAACTGTTTTTT	CASRPQAREKLFF
-	TRBV10-3	TRBD2	TRBJ2-3	TGTGCCATCAGTGAGCTAGCGGGAGCCGGGGATACGCAGTATTTT	CAISELAGAGDTQYF
-	TRBV5-1	TRBD1	TRBJ1-1	TGCGCCAGCAGCACGACAGGGAACATGAACACTGAAGCTTTCTTT	CASSTTGNMNTEAFF
-	TRBV29-1	TRBD2	TRBJ2-3	TGCAGCGTTGAAGGCGGGAGAGGCACAGATACGCAGTATTTT	CSVEGGRGTDTQYF
-	TRBV11-3	-	TRBJ2-5	TGTGCCAGCAGCTTGGGGAGACAGGCCCCCGAGACCCAGTACTTC	CASSLGRQAPETQYF
-	TRBV6-8	-	TRBJ1-4	TGTGCCAGTAGCTGGGGAAGTAATGAAAAACTGTTTTTT	CASSWGSNEKLFF
-	TRBV11-3	-	TRBJ1-3	TGTGCCAGCAGCTTTGGACAGACAACTGGAAACACCATATATTTT	CASSFGQTTGNTIYF
-	TRBV30	-	TRBJ2-1	TGTGCCTGGGGGCATTTTTCTAGCTCCTACAATGAGCAGTTCTTC	CAWGHFSSSYNEQFF
-	TRBV11-3	-	TRBJ2-3	TGTGCCAGCAGCGCGGAACGAACAGGTTATCAGGGAGATACGCAGTATTTT	CASSAERTGYQGDTQYF
-	TRBV11-1	-	TRBJ2-5	TGTGCCAGCAGCCAAGATGGGACGGGTTCGACCCAGTACTTC	CASSQDGTGSTQYF
-	TRBV6-8	-	TRBJ2-7	TGTGCCAGCAGTTACACAGGCGGAACGGGCGAGCAGTACTTC	CASSYTGGTGEQYF
-	TRBV19	TRBD2	TRBJ2-7	TGTGCCAGTACTCCAGGGATGGGGGGGTTCTACGAGCAGTACTTC	CASTPGMGGFYEQYF
-	TRBV6-8	TRBD1	TRBJ2-5	TGTGCCAGCAGTGGCCGACAGGGCCGAGAGACCCAGTACTTC	CASSGRQGRETQYF
-	TRBV7-5	-	TRBJ2-1	TGTGCCAGCAGCTCGGGACTAGCGGGTACTAGCTCCTACAATGAGCAGTTCTTC	CASSSGLAGTSSYNEQFF
-	TRBV19	TRBD1	TRBJ2-1	TGTGCCAGTAGACAACAGGGGTTTGCCTACAATGAGCAGTTCTTC	CASRQQGFAYNEQFF
-	TRBV14	-	TRBJ2-1	TGTGCCAGCAGCCAAGTGGACAGCAACAATGAGCAGTTCTTC	CASSQVDSNNEQFF
few	TRBV29-1	TRBD1	TRBJ2-3	TGCAGCGTCTGGACAGGGGCGGGAGATACGCAGTATTTT	CSVWTGAGDTQYF
-	TRBV11-3	-	TRBJ2-6	TGTGCCAGCAGCGCCGGGAGCTCTGGGGCCAACGTCCTGACTTTC	CASSAGSSGANVLTF
-	TRBV6-8	-	TRBJ1-3	TGTGCCAGCAGTTACTCGAGGGGCCGCGCTGGGACCGGAAACACCATATATTTT	CASSYSRGRAGTGNTIYF
-	TRBV19	-	TRBJ1-4	TGTGCCAGTAGCCGACAGGACGCAACTAATGAAAAACTGTTTTTT	CASSRQDATNEKLFF
few	TRBV7-4	-	TRBJ2-1	TGTGCCAGCAGCTACCTAACTAGCAATGAGCAGTTCTTC	CASSYLTSNEQFF
-	TRBV9	-	TRBJ1-5	TGTGCCAGCACTCCCACCGGGACAAATCAGCCCCAGCATTTT	CASTPTGTNQPQHF
-	TRBV6-8	TRBD1	TRBJ1-1	TGTGCCAGCAGTTACCCAACAGGGGTGAACACTGAAGCTTTCTTT	CASSYPTGVNTEAFF
-	TRBV6-8	TRBD1	TRBJ2-1	TGTGCCACTTTTGCCAGGGGGCTTGTAAATGAGCAGTTCTTC	CATFARGLVNEQFF
-	TRBV11-3	TRBD2	TRBJ2-1	TGTGCCAGCAGTAACGGACTAGCCTACAATGAGCAGTTCTTC	CASSNGLAYNEQFF
-	TRBV6-8	TRBD2	TRBJ2-1	TGTGCCAGCAGGCAGCCGGGACTAGCCCACTACAATGAGCAGTTCTTC	CASRQPGLAHYNEQFF
-	TRBV28	-	TRBJ1-4	TGTGCCAGCAGTCTTCTGGGGAGCTTTGAAAAACTGTTTTTT	CASSLLGSFEKLFF